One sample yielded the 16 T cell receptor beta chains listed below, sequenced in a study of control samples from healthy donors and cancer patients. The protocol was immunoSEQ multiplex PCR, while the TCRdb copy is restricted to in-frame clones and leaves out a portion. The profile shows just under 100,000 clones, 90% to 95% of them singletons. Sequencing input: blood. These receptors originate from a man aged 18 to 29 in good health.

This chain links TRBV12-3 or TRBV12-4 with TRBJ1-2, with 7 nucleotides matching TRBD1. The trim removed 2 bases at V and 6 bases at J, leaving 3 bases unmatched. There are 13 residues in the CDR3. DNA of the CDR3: TGTGCCAGCAGTTTAAACAGGGGACATGGCTACACCTTC. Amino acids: CASSLNRGHGYTF.

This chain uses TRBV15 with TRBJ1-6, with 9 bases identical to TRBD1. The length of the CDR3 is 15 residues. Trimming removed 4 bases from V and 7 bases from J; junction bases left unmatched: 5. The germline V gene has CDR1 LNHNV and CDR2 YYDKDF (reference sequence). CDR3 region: CATSNVGTGNSPLHF. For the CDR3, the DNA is TGTGCCACCAGCAATGTGGGGACAGGGAATTCACCCCTCCACTTT.

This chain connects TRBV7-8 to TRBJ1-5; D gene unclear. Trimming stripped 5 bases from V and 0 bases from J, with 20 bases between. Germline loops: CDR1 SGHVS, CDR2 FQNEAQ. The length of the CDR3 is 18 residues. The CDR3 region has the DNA TGTGCCAGCAGCCTTGGGCATCGCCAGTATTATAGCAATCAGCCCCAGCATTTT. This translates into CASSLGHRQYYSNQPQHF.

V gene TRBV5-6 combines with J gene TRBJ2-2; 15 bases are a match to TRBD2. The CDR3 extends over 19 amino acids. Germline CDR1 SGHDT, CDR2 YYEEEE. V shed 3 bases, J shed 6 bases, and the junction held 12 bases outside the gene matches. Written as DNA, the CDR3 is TGTGCCAGCAGCTCCCTTTTTGGACTAGCGGGAGGGCCCTCCGGGGAGCTGTTTTTT. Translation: CASSSLFGLAGGPSGELFF.

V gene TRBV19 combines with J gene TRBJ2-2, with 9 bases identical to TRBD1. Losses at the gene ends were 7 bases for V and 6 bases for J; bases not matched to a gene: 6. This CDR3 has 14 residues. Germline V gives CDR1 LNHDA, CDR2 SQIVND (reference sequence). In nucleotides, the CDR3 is TGTGCCAGTACCCGGACAGGGGCGGCCGGGGAGCTGTTTTTT. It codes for CASTRTGAAGELFF.

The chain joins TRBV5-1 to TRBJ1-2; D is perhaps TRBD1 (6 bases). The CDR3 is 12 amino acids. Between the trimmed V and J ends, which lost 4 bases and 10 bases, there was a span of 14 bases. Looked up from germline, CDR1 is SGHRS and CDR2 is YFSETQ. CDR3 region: CASSLGQIHYTF. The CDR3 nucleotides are TGCGCCAGCAGCCTTGGACAGATTCACTACACCTTC.

The CDR3 region is CASSLARRSTYGYTF. In DNA form, the CDR3 reads TGTGCCAGCAGCTTAGCCAGGAGGTCTACATATGGCTACACCTTC. The chain has TRBV7-2 and TRBJ1-2; unclear D gene. V shed 0 bases and J shed 5 bases, with 13 bases lying between them. The CDR3 spans 15 residues. Germline V gives CDR1 SGHTA, CDR2 FQGNSA.

The CDR3 reads CASRSGAANQPQHF. Written as DNA, the CDR3 is TGTGCCAGCAGGTCCGGGGCGGCTAATCAGCCCCAGCATTTT. The gene calls are TRBV27 and TRBJ1-5; D may be TRBD1 (5 bases). Deletions cut 6 bases from V and 4 bases from J, with 13 bases between. CDR3 length: 14 amino acids. Germline V CDR1 and CDR2: MNHEY, SMNVEV (reference sequence).

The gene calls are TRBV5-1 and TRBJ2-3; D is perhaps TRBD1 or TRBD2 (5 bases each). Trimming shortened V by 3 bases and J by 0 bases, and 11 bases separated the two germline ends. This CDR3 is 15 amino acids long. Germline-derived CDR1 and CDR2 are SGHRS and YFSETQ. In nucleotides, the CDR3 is TGCGCCAGCAGCTACGGGACGGCTAGCACAGATACGCAGTATTTT. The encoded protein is CASSYGTASTDTQYF.

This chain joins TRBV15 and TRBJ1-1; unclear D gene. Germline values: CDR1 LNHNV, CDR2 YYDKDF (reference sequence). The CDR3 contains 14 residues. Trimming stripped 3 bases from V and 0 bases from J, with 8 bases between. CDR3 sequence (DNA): TGTGCCACCAGCAGCTCGGCCGTGAACACTGAAGCTTTCTTT. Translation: CATSSSAVNTEAFF. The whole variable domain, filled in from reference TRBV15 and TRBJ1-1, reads DAMVIQNPRYQVTQFGKPVTLSCSQTLNHNVMYWYQQKSSQAPKLLFHYYDKDFNNEADTPDNFQSRRPNTSFCFLDIRSPGLGDTAMYLCATSSSAVNTEAFFGQGTRLTVV.

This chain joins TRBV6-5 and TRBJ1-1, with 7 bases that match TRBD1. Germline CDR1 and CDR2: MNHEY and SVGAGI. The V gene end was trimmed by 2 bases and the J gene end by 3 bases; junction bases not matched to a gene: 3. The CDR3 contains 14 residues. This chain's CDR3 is CASSYEGADTEAFF. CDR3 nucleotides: TGTGCCAGCAGTTACGAGGGGGCTGACACTGAAGCTTTCTTT.

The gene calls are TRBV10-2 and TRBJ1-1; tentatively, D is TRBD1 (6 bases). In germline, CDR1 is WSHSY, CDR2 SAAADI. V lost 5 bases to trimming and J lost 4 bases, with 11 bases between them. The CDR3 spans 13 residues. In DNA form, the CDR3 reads TGCGCCAGCAGTACCGGGGGGGCCACTGAAGCTTTCTTT. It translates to CASSTGGATEAFF.

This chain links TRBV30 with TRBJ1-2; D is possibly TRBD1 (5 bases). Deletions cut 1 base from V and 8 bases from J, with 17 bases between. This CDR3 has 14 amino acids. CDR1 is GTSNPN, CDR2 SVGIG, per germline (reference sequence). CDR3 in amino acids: CAWSGQLVHGGYTF. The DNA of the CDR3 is TGTGCCTGGAGTGGACAGCTAGTTCACGGCGGCTACACCTTC.

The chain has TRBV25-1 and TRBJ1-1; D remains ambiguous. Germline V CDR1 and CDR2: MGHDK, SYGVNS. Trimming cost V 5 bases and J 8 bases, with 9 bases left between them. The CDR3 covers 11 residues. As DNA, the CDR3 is TGTGCCAGCAGTTTTGGAATCGAAGCTTTCTTT. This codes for CASSFGIEAFF. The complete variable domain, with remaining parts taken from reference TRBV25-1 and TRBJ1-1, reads EADIYQTPRYLVIGTGKKITLECSQTMGHDKMYWYQQDPGMELHLIHYSYGVNSTEKGDLSSESTVSRIRTEHFPLTLESARPSHTSQYLCASSFGIEAFFGQGTRLTVV.

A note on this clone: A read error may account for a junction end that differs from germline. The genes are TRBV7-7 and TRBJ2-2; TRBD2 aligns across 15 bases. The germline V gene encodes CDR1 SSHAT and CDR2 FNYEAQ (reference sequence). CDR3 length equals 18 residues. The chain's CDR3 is CASSSGLAGGQDTGELFF. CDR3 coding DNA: TGTGCTAGCAGCTCCGGACTAGCGGGGGGGCAGGACACCGGGGAGCTGTTTTTT.

DNA for the CDR3: TGTGCCAGCAGCTTCTGGGGGCCTCAGGGGGGCGATGAGCAGTTCTTC. This codes for CASSFWGPQGGDEQFF. J is TRBJ2-1 and V is TRBV7-6; D is possibly TRBD1 (7 bases). Germline CDR1 and CDR2: SGHVS and FNYEAQ. The CDR3 loop spans 16 amino acids. Deletions cut 3 bases from V and 8 bases from J, with 20 bases between. The full variable domain, its missing parts supplied by reference TRBV7-6 and TRBJ2-1, is GAGVSQSPRYKVTKRGQDVALRCDPISGHVSLYWYRQALGQGPEFLTYFNYEAQQDKSGLPNDRFSAERPEGSISTLTIQRTEQRDSAMYRCASSFWGPQGGDEQFFGPGTRLTVL.